Below, 28 T cell receptor beta chains from the same sample are listed, as sequenced in a study of blood T cells in healthy people across ages. PCR was performed a second time for about 7 to 11 cycles using a sample-barcoded 5' primer and a J-beta primer mix. TCRdb independently ran MiXCR on the 5' RACE reads; one entry per CDR3 protein. The sample lists around 870,000 distinct CDR3 sequences, 29% occurring once. The specimen sequenced was blood. The receptors originated from a woman aged 80 or over in good health.

This clonotype was seen repeatedly, ten times or more. This chain uses TRBV4-3 with TRBJ2-7, with TRBD1 identical over 9 bases. J was trimmed by 5 bases and V by 0 bases; bases with no gene match: 8. Per the germline V gene, CDR1 is LGHNA and CDR2 is YSLEER. The CDR3 is made up of 16 amino acids. DNA of the CDR3: TGCGCCAGCAGCCAAGATTGGACGGGACAGGGCGACGAGCAGTACTTC. Its translation is CASSQDWTGQGDEQYF.

The chain is built from TRBV6-6 and TRBJ2-7, with 8 bases matching TRBD1. Germline V gene sequence: CDR1 MNHNY, CDR2 SVGAGI (reference sequence). The CDR3 loop spans 15 amino acids. J gave up 6 bases and V 3 bases, and 10 bases lay outside the gene matches. The CDR3 bases are TGTGCCAGCAGTTATCACTACAGGGGGATCAGCGAGCAGTACTTC. It translates to CASSYHYRGISEQYF.

This clonotype was recorded a few times. V is TRBV20-1 and J is TRBJ1-3; no definite D call. The germline V and J ends were trimmed by 7 bases and 1 base, with 8 bases remaining between them. The CDR3 is 12 amino acids. The germline V gene has CDR1 DFQATT and CDR2 SNEGSKA (reference sequence). The DNA for the CDR3 is TGCAGTGTCGTGGGTTCTGGAAACACCATATATTTT. Its protein product is CSVVGSGNTIYF.

V is TRBV30 and J is TRBJ2-3, with 12 bases lining up with TRBD2. V was pared by 4 bases and J by 4 bases, with 12 bases of the junction left unmatched. The CDR3 length is 17 residues. CDR1 is GTSNPN, CDR2 SVGIG, per germline (reference sequence). CDR3 loop: CAWTRARTSGVSDTQYF. The CDR3 DNA reads as TGTGCCTGGACCCGGGCCCGGACTAGCGGGGTATCAGATACGCAGTATTTT.

In its sample, this clonotype was seen a few times. The DNA of the CDR3 is TGTGCCAGCAGCCGGTTCTCGGCGGGCGCTGAAGCTTTCTTT. It is translated as CASSRFSAGAEAFF. The chain carries TRBV6-2 or TRBV6-3 and TRBJ1-1; D gene unclear. The ends were cut back, 6 bases at V and 6 bases at J, with 17 bases in the middle. The CDR3 covers 14 residues. Germline assignment: CDR1 MNHEY and CDR2 SVGEGT.

In this sample, this clonotype turned up a few times. The rearrangement uses TRBV11-2 and TRBJ2-6, with unresolved D. Trimming pared 5 bases from V and 2 bases from J, leaving 13 bases between. The CDR3 has 16 amino acids. Germline V gene data show CDR1 as SGHAT and CDR2 as FQNNGV. The chain's CDR3 is CASSPAYKAGANVLTF. CDR3 sequence (DNA): TGTGCCAGCAGCCCTGCTTACAAGGCTGGGGCCAACGTCCTGACTTTC. The full variable domain, with the rest looked up from reference TRBV11-2 and TRBJ2-6, is EAGVAQSPRYKIIEKRQSVAFWCNPISGHATLYWYQQILGQGPKLLIQFQNNGVVDDSQLPKDRFSAERLKGVDSTLKIQPAKLEDSAVYLCASSPAYKAGANVLTFGAGSRLTVL.

This clonotype was recorded many times. The rearrangement uses TRBV6-2 or TRBV6-3 and TRBJ2-5; 7 nucleotides align to TRBD1. J gave up 2 bases and V 2 bases, and 8 bases lay outside the gene matches. From germline, CDR1 is MNHEY and CDR2 SVGEGT. The CDR3 loop spans 16 amino acids. The CDR3 coding sequence is TGTGCCAGCAGTTACAACAGGGGCGCCGGGCAAGAGACCCAGTACTTC. This encodes CASSYNRGAGQETQYF.

This clonotype has at least ten counts. The chain has TRBV7-2 and TRBJ2-7; D is perhaps TRBD2 (5 bases). CDR1 and CDR2 (germline): SGHTA, FQGNSA. This CDR3 spans 13 amino acids. With 5 bases removed from V and 5 bases from J, the gap between germline ends came to 13 bases. CDR3 coding DNA: TGTGCCAGCAGCCCAAAGTCCGGGGACGAGCAGTACTTC. Protein sequence: CASSPKSGDEQYF.

The rearrangement uses TRBV20-1 and TRBJ2-3; D ambiguous. Trimming left V 1 base short and J 6 bases short, with 11 bases between. Germline V CDR1 and CDR2: DFQATT, SNEGSKA (reference sequence). The CDR3 has 13 amino acids. Written as DNA, the CDR3 is TGCAGTGCTAGAGGTCCCTACGGGGATACGCAGTATTTT. This codes for CSARGPYGDTQYF.

This clonotype appeared many times. V and J are TRBV20-1 and TRBJ2-7; tentative D call: TRBD2 (5 bases). Germline-derived CDR1 and CDR2 are DFQATT and SNEGSKA (reference sequence). The V and J ends lost 0 bases and 4 bases respectively, with 13 bases between them. This CDR3 spans 14 amino acids. The DNA for the CDR3 is TGCAGTGCTAGAGATGCCCCGACGGGGTACGAGCAGTACTTC. Amino acid sequence: CSARDAPTGYEQYF.

This clonotype was counted ten times or more. The rearrangement joins TRBV6-5 to TRBJ1-2; 8 nucleotides line up with TRBD1. The CDR3 has 13 residues. Germline V lookup: CDR1 MNHEY, CDR2 SVGAGI. Trimming took 6 bases from V and 8 from J; bases not matched to a gene: 8. The CDR3 sequence: CASRLTGQAGYTF. Here the CDR3 DNA reads TGTGCCAGCAGGTTAACGGGACAGGCGGGCTACACCTTC.

The V gene is TRBV29-1, the J gene TRBJ2-4, with D unclear. The closer fit of TRBJ2-7 to the DNA end suggests the J call may be wrong. Germline assignment: CDR1 SQVTM and CDR2 ANQGSEA. This CDR3 region has 11 residues. This CDR3 is CSVDSVGEQYF. CDR3 bases: TGCAGCGTTGATAGTGTAGGCGAGCAGTACTTC.

V usage is TRBV4-1 and J usage is TRBJ2-2; 10 bases are a match to TRBD2. J was trimmed by 3 bases and V by 0 bases; bases with no gene match: 4. Looked up from germline, CDR1 is MGHRA and CDR2 is YSYEKL. The CDR3 totals 17 residues. DNA for the CDR3: TGCGCCAGCAGCCAAGAAATAGCGGGGGGCTACACCGGGGAGCTGTTTTTT. It yields the protein CASSQEIAGGYTGELFF.

V is TRBV10-2 and J is TRBJ1-5, with TRBD1 as a possible D gene (5 bases). Germline V gives CDR1 WSHSY, CDR2 SAAADI. The CDR3 runs to 15 residues. Trimming shortened V by 5 bases and J by 0 bases, and 11 bases separated the two germline ends. In DNA, the CDR3 is TGCGCCAGCAGTAAGACAGAGTATAGCAATCAGCCCCAGCATTTT. It yields the protein CASSKTEYSNQPQHF.

The sample holds many counts of this clonotype. The chain links TRBV5-1 to TRBJ1-4; a possible D gene is TRBD1 (5 bases). Germline assignment: CDR1 SGHRS and CDR2 YFSETQ. The CDR3 length is 15 residues. V was clipped by 3 bases and J by 5 bases, with 14 bases between them. The CDR3 region is CASSSGRQGNEKLFF. DNA for the CDR3: TGCGCCAGCAGCTCGGGACGGCAGGGAAATGAAAAACTGTTTTTT.

For this clonotype: A much larger clone differs from this one at a single base, so this may be a read error. V gene TRBV5-5 combines with J gene TRBJ2-7; D is ambiguous. This CDR3 has 12 amino acids. CDR1 SGHKS and CDR2 YYEKEE come from the germline V gene (reference sequence). Trimming took 2 bases from V and 6 from J, leaving 9 bases between them. The CDR3 DNA is TGTGCCAGCAGCTTTAGAGGTTCCGAGCAGTACTTC. This codes for CASSFRGSEQYF.

The rearrangement joins TRBV6-1 to TRBJ1-1; D gene unclear. Germline-derived CDR1 and CDR2 are MNHNS and SASEGT. The CDR3 spans 15 residues. Trimming pared 8 bases from V and 3 bases from J, leaving 19 bases between. CDR3 region: CASPDGVGRHTEAFF. For the CDR3, the DNA is TGTGCCAGCCCGGACGGAGTAGGGCGGCACACTGAAGCTTTCTTT.

This clonotype was seen at least ten times. This chain connects TRBV5-1 to TRBJ1-4; 8 nucleotides agree with TRBD1. CDR1 is SGHRS, CDR2 YFSETQ, per germline. The V and J ends lost 1 base and 5 bases, in that order; junction bases with no gene match: 4. The CDR3 extends over 15 amino acids. CDR3 amino acids: CASSLMGTGNEKLFF. CDR3 nucleotide sequence: TGCGCCAGCAGCTTGATGGGGACAGGCAATGAAAAACTGTTTTTT.

The V and J genes are TRBV20-1 and TRBJ1-5; 7 bases match TRBD1. The germline V gene encodes CDR1 DFQATT and CDR2 SNEGSKA (reference sequence). This CDR3 comprises 13 residues. Germline trimming cut 6 bases from V and 4 bases from J; bases unmatched to any gene: 6. The CDR3, as DNA: TGCAGTGCAAAGACAGGGACTAATCAGCCCCAGCATTTT. Amino acids: CSAKTGTNQPQHF.

This clonotype was picked up many times. This rearrangement joins TRBV6-1 to TRBJ2-5; no clear D gene. The CDR3 length is 13 residues. V lost 7 bases to trimming and J lost 2 bases, with 11 bases between them. The germline gives CDR1 MNHNS, CDR2 SASEGT. CDR3 bases: TGTGCCAGCATGAGAACGGCTCAAGAGACCCAGTACTTC. This encodes CASMRTAQETQYF.

V and J are TRBV7-2 and TRBJ2-1; either TRBD1 or TRBD2 may fit D (6 bases each). The length of the CDR3 is 14 residues. Trimming stripped 2 bases from V and 6 bases from J, with 11 bases between. Germline values: CDR1 SGHTA, CDR2 FQGNSA. The CDR3 spells CASSLSGAGNEQFF. DNA of the CDR3: TGTGCCAGCAGCTTATCGGGGGCTGGCAATGAGCAGTTCTTC.

Ten or more counts support this clonotype. This chain connects TRBV6-5 to TRBJ1-6; D gene uncertain. V was trimmed by 2 bases and J by 5 bases, leaving 4 bases between them. Per the germline V gene, CDR1 is MNHEY and CDR2 is SVGAGI. The CDR3 extends over 13 amino acids. In DNA, the CDR3 is TGTGCCAGCAGTTACAGGAATAATTCACCCCTCCACTTT. As protein: CASSYRNNSPLHF.

The chain joins TRBV6-2 or TRBV6-3 to TRBJ2-5; a weak D match, TRBD1 (6 bases). V dropped 2 bases and J dropped 3 bases, with 16 bases sitting between them. From germline, CDR1 is MNHEY and CDR2 SVGEGT. The CDR3 is made up of 16 amino acids. The CDR3 is CASSYPSGTQEETQYF. The CDR3 nucleotides are TGTGCCAGCAGTTACCCTTCCGGGACACAAGAAGAGACCCAGTACTTC.

This clonotype has at least ten counts. The genes are TRBV12-3 or TRBV12-4 and TRBJ2-1, with D perhaps TRBD2 (7 bases). V was shortened by 8 bases and J by 7 bases, with 24 bases between the two germline ends. The CDR3 length is 16 residues. The CDR3 DNA sequence: TGTGCCAGCTCATGGGGGGGACACCTCTCGAGAAATGAGCAGTTCTTC. The encoded protein is CASSWGGHLSRNEQFF.

The sample holds a few counts of this clonotype. This chain connects TRBV3-1 to TRBJ2-1; tentatively, D is TRBD2 (6 bases). Per germline, CDR1 LGHDT and CDR2 YNNKEL (reference sequence). The CDR3 totals 18 residues. V dropped 2 bases and J dropped 3 bases, with 20 bases sitting between them. In DNA form, the CDR3 reads TGTGCCAGCAGCCAACCCTATCGGGGAGGCGGGGTCTACAATGAGCAGTTCTTC. The encoded protein is CASSQPYRGGGVYNEQFF.

Many counts were recorded for this clonotype. The chain recombines TRBV6-2 or TRBV6-3 with TRBJ2-7; 14 nucleotides agree with TRBD2. Unmatched junction bases numbered 3, after V lost 5 bases and J lost 0 bases. The CDR3 extends over 16 amino acids. Germline loops: CDR1 MNHEY, CDR2 SVGEGT. For the CDR3, the DNA is TGTGCCAGCAGTGGACTAGCGGGGGGCCCCTCCTACGAGCAGTACTTC. Translation: CASSGLAGGPSYEQYF.

The J gene is TRBJ2-2, the V gene TRBV11-3, with 7 bases matching TRBD1. CDR1 and CDR2 from the germline V gene are SGHNT and YENEEA. Trimming at V came to 8 bases and at J to 4 bases, leaving 4 bases not matched to a gene. The CDR3 loop spans 13 amino acids. CDR3 in DNA: TGTGCCAGCCGCCGGGACAGCACCGGGGAGCTGTTTTTT. Translation: CASRRDSTGELFF.

This sequence joins TRBV20-1 and TRBJ2-3; either TRBD1 or TRBD2 may fit D (6 bases each). V was shortened by 5 bases and J by 0 bases, with 15 bases between the two germline ends. The CDR3 totals 15 residues. Looked up from germline, CDR1 is DFQATT and CDR2 is SNEGSKA (reference sequence). CDR3 sequence: CSAGIRGLSTDTQYF. The DNA of the CDR3 is TGCAGTGCTGGAATCAGGGGACTTAGCACAGATACGCAGTATTTT.